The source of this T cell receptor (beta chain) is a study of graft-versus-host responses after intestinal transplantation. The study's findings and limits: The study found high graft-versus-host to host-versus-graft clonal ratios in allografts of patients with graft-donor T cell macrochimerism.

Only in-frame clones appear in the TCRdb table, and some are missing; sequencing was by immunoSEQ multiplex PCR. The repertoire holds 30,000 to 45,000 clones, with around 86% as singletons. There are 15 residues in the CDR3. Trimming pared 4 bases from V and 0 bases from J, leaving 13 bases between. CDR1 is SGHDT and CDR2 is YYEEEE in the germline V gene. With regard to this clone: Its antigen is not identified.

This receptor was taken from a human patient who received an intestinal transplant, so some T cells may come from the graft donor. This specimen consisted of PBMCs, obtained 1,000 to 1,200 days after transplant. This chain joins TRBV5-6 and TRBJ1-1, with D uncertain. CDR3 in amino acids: CASSGLTGVNTEAFF. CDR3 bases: TGTGCCAGCAGCGGGCTAACCGGAGTGAACACTGAAGCTTTCTTT.